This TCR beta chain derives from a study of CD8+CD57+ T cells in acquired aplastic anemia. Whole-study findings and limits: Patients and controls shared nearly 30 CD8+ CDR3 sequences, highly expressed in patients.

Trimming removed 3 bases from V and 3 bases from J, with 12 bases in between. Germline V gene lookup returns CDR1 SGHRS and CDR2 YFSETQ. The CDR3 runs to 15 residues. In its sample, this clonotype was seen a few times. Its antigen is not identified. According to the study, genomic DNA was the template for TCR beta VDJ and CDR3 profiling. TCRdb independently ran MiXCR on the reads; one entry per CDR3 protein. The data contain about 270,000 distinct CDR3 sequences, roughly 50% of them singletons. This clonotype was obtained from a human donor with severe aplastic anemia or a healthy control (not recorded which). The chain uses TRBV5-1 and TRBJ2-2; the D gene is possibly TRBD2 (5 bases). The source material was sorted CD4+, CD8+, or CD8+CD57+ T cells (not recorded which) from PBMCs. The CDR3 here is CASSWPKDYTGELFF. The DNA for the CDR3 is TGCGCCAGCAGCTGGCCCAAGGACTACACCGGGGAGCTGTTTTTT.